This T cell receptor beta chain comes out of a study of response to subunit inactivated influenza vaccine. Broader study findings: The study's authors posited that every seasonal influenza vaccination enlists few new T cells.

TCRdb fed the RT-PCR reads into MiXCR, producing one record per CDR3 protein. This sample has around 470,000 distinct CDR3 sequences, with approximately 7.3% found just once. Turning to this clonotype: Antigen specificity is unknown.

This CDR3 spans 16 amino acids. Trimming shortened V by 6 bases and J by 2 bases, and 20 bases separated the two germline ends. Germline V gene sequence: CDR1 MDHEN, CDR2 SYDVKM. This chain joins TRBV28 and TRBJ2-7; weak D call: TRBD2 (6 bases). This TCR came from a man between 50 and 70 years old who received an inactivated influenza vaccine. The material was PBMCs from blood, obtained 23 to 25 months after vaccination. This CDR3 reads CASSKSSSALTYEQYF. For the CDR3, the DNA is TGTGCCAGCAGCAAAAGCTCTAGCGCCCTTACCTACGAGCAGTACTTC.